Here is one T cell receptor beta chain with its context. Antigen unknown. The V gene's germline CDR1 is SQVTM and CDR2 ANQGSEA. The CDR3 consists of 19 residues. Trimming pared 0 bases from V and 0 bases from J, leaving 21 bases between. Healthy donors had no documented immune events, such as infections, while sampled. This entry belongs to a study of identifying expanded T cells in peripheral blood. General study points: Across healthy donors, higher total template counts meant significantly greater approximately 2-week count variance.

Libraries were prepared by immunoSEQ multiplex PCR; TCRdb keeps only in-frame clonotypes and omits some of them. The sample includes around 75,000 clones, roughly 90% seen only once; the top ten take more than 3%. This clonotype was obtained from a person aged 18 to 75 in good health. Sequencing was performed on blood. The chain is built from TRBV29-1 and TRBJ2-1; D remains ambiguous. CDR3 nucleotides: TGCAGCGTTGAAGATCTTCTCCCTGGTGGCGCCAGCTCCTACAATGAGCAGTTCTTC. Translating gives CSVEDLLPGGASSYNEQFF.